This is a list of T cell receptor beta chains from one sample in a study of cytomegalovirus exposure and HLA in healthy donors. The repertoire was sequenced with immunoSEQ multiplex PCR; TCRdb's copy has only in-frame clones and lacks some. The sample includes roughly 130,000 clones, roughly nine tenths of them seen just once. The sequenced sample consisted of PBMCs. These receptors all come from a man younger than 40 in good health and CMV-seronegative. Each CDR3 is given with its conserved first and last residue. A D gene is named only where the DNA matches it firmly. Where a row states a size, it is once, few, many or the class of an expanded clone; other rows omit it.

>TRBJ1-6|TRBV19|-|-
TGTGCCAGTAACGAGGACTACCGCGGCAATTCACCCCTCCACTTT
CASNEDYRGNSPLHF
>TRBJ1-6|TRBV4-1|TRBD1|-
TGCGCCAGCAGCCACGCGACCGGGACAGGGCTTAATTCACCCCTCCACTTT
CASSHATGTGLNSPLHF
>TRBJ2-1|TRBV7-2|TRBD1|-
TGTGCCAGCAGCTTATGGGACAGGGGTAACGAGCAGTTCTTC
CASSLWDRGNEQFF
>TRBJ2-1|TRBV27|-|-
TGTGCCAGCAGTTTAATGCGGGGTAATGAGCAGTTCTTC
CASSLMRGNEQFF
>TRBJ2-1|TRBV5-5|-|once
TGTGCCAGCAGTCCCCCGGACAACGTCCATGAGCAGTTCTTC
CASSPPDNVHEQFF
>TRBJ1-1|TRBV19|-|-
TGTGCCAGTAGTATAGCACCTGGACAACCACGGGCTTTCTTT
CASSIAPGQPRAFF
>TRBJ1-1|TRBV10-2|TRBD1|-
TGCGCCAGCAGTAACAGGGGACTGAACACTGAAGCTTTCTTT
CASSNRGLNTEAFF
>TRBJ2-7|TRBV7-6|TRBD2|once
TGTGCCAGCAGCTTAGCGGGGGGGGAGGACGAGCAGTACTTC
CASSLAGGEDEQYF
>TRBJ1-6|TRBV4-1|-|-
TGCGCCAGCAGCCGAGGCCGGGATCCTTATAATTCACCCCTCCACTTT
CASSRGRDPYNSPLHF
>TRBJ1-3|TRBV5-4|-|once
TGTGCCAGCAGCTTGTGGAGCTCTGGAAACACCATATATTTT
CASSLWSSGNTIYF
>TRBJ1-5|TRBV7-8|TRBD1|-
TGTGCCAGCAGCTTCTCCGGGACAGACCATCAGCCCCAGCATTTT
CASSFSGTDHQPQHF
>TRBJ1-2|TRBV27|TRBD1|once
TGTGCCAGCAGCGAGACAGGGGGCGATGGCTACACCTTC
CASSETGGDGYTF
>TRBJ1-2|TRBV25-1|-|-
TGTGCCAGCAGTGGGCAGGGGTATTATGGCTACACCTTC
CASSGQGYYGYTF
>TRBJ1-1|TRBV18|-|-
TGTGCCAGCTCCCTCGGGATTATGAACACTGAAGCTTTCTTT
CASSLGIMNTEAFF
>TRBJ1-1|TRBV19|-|-
TGTGCCAGTAAGTATGCGCAAGAGAGGAGAAACACTGAAGCTTTCTTT
CASKYAQERRNTEAFF
>TRBJ1-3|TRBV5-1|-|-
TGCGCCAGCAGCTTGGCCCGGGGGTACGGAAACACCATATATTTT
CASSLARGYGNTIYF
>TRBJ1-6|TRBV7-6|TRBD1|-
TGTGCCAGCAGCTTCGGGGGGACAGGTACCTCACCCCTCCACTTT
CASSFGGTGTSPLHF
>TRBJ2-3|TRBV28|TRBD1|-
TGTGCCAGCAGTCTCCCCCTGGGACAGTACGTTACGCAGTATTTT
CASSLPLGQYVTQYF
>TRBJ1-4|TRBV19|TRBD1|-
TGTGCCAGTAGGACAGGGGTAGGGGAAAAACTGTTTTTT
CASRTGVGEKLFF
>TRBJ1-6|TRBV7-7|-|-
TGTGCTAGCAGCCCGAGCTGGGAGATCTCCTATAATTCACCCCTCCACTTT
CASSPSWEISYNSPLHF
>TRBJ2-2|TRBV7-3|-|-
TGTGCCAGCAGCCTCCCGTCCGGGGAGCTGTTTTTT
CASSLPSGELFF
>TRBJ2-7|TRBV6-5|TRBD1|-
TGTGCCAGCAGTTACGATTGGACAGGGCAGGGCGAGCAGTACTTC
CASSYDWTGQGEQYF
>TRBJ1-2|TRBV6-5|-|-
TGTGCCAGCAGTTACTCTAAAGGGGGCTATGGCTACACCTTC
CASSYSKGGYGYTF
>TRBJ2-7|TRBV11-2|-|-
TGTGCCAGCAGCGCACACGCCGGGACAACGAGCTCCTACGAGCAGTACTTC
CASSAHAGTTSSYEQYF
>TRBJ2-3|TRBV5-1|TRBD2|-
TGCGCCAGCAGCCCATTGACTAGCTTCGATACGCAGTATTTT
CASSPLTSFDTQYF
>TRBJ2-4|TRBV2|-|-
TGTGCCAGCAGAATATTAACCAAAAACATTCAGTACTTC
CASRILTKNIQYF
>TRBJ2-2|TRBV5-4|-|-
TGTGCCAGCAGAGTGGCGGGCTCGAGAACCGGGGAGCTGTTTTTT
CASRVAGSRTGELFF
>TRBJ2-7|TRBV15|TRBD1|-
TGTGCCACCAGCATCGACAGGGGGCTCTACGAGCAGTACTTC
CATSIDRGLYEQYF
>TRBJ2-7|TRBV5-4|-|-
TGTGCCAGCAGCTTTACAGGGTCGGACGAGCAGTACTTC
CASSFTGSDEQYF
>TRBJ1-1|TRBV28|TRBD1|-
TGTGCCAGCAGTTTGACAGGGGTGGCGGCTTTCTTT
CASSLTGVAAFF
>TRBJ1-5|TRBV15|-|-
TGTGCCACCAGCAGAGATAAGGGAGGCCATCAGCCCCAGCATTTT
CATSRDKGGHQPQHF
>TRBJ2-7|TRBV7-9|-|-
TGTGCCAGCAGCTCCCCCAAGTCGGCCTACGAGCAGTACTTC
CASSSPKSAYEQYF
>TRBJ1-5|TRBV5-1|TRBD1|-
TGCGCCAGCAGCTTGGGGGGACAGGTCAATCAGCCCCAGCATTTT
CASSLGGQVNQPQHF
>TRBJ1-1|TRBV28|-|-
TGTGCCAGCAGCTGGACACACACTGAAGCTTTCTTT
CASSWTHTEAFF
>TRBJ1-2|TRBV7-2|-|-
TGTGCCAGCAGCTTCGACAGGAACTATGGCTACACCTTC
CASSFDRNYGYTF
>TRBJ1-2|TRBV6-5|-|few
TGTGCCAGCAGTTACCGCGGAGCCCTCTATGGCTACACCTTC
CASSYRGALYGYTF
>TRBJ1-6|TRBV27|-|few
TGTGCCAGCAGTAACCAGGGGAGCTCACCCCTCCACTTT
CASSNQGSSPLHF
>TRBJ2-5|TRBV29-1|-|-
TGCAGCGTAGGAGGGGTCCAAGAGACCCAGTACTTC
CSVGGVQETQYF
>TRBJ1-2|TRBV6-6|TRBD1|-
TGTGCCAGCAGTACGATGGGACAGTTGAAGGGCTACACCTTC
CASSTMGQLKGYTF
>TRBJ2-2|TRBV11-3|-|once
TGTGCCAGCAGCTTCCCTCAGACCGGGGAGCTGTTTTTT
CASSFPQTGELFF
>TRBJ1-6|TRBV6-5|-|-
TGTGCCAGCAGTTACTCCGTGCGACAGAGCTCACCCCTCCACTTT
CASSYSVRQSSPLHF
>TRBJ2-7|TRBV11-2|-|once
TGTGCCAGCAGCTTAGAGAGGGCCTCGGCCTCCTACGAGCAGTACTTC
CASSLERASASYEQYF
>TRBJ2-2|TRBV4-1|TRBD1|-
TGCGCCAGCAGCCAATCTCCGGGACAGACCACCGGGGAGCTGTTTTTT
CASSQSPGQTTGELFF
>TRBJ1-5|TRBV9|TRBD1|-
TGTGCCAGCAGCGCCGACAGGGGCAATCAGCCCCAGCATTTT
CASSADRGNQPQHF